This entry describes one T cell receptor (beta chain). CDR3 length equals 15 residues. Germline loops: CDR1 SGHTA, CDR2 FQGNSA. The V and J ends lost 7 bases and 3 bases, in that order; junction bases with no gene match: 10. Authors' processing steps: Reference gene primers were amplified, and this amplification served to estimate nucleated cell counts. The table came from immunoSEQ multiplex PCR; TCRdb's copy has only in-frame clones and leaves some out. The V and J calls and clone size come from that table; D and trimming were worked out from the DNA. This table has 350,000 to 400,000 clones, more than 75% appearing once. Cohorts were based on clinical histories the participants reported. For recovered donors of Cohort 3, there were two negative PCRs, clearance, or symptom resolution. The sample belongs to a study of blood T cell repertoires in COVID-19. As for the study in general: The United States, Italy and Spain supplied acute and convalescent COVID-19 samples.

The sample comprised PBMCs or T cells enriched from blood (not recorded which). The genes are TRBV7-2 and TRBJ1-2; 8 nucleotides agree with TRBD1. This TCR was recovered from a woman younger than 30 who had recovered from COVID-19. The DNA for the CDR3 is TGTGCCAGCACTCACTTCCAGGGGGCGGACTATGGCTACACCTTC. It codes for CASTHFQGADYGYTF. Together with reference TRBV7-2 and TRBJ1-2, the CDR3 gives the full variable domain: GAGVSQSPSNKVTEKGKDVELRCDPISGHTALYWYRQSLGQGLEFLIYFQGNSAPDKSGLPSDRFSAERTGGSVSTLTIQRTQQEDSAVYLCASTHFQGADYGYTFGSGTRLTVV.